Shown below are 10 T cell receptor beta chains from a single sample sequenced in a study of cytotoxic CD8 clonotypes in ibrutinib-treated CLL. Profiled with immunoSEQ multiplex PCR; TCRdb holds only in-frame clones, not every one. The sample lists tens of thousands of clones; about nine tenths were seen once. The sample here was PBMCs, taken after 12 months of ibrutinib treatment. These receptors originate from a human donor with chronic lymphocytic leukemia.

There are a few counts of this clone. The V and J genes are TRBV4-1 and TRBJ1-2, with 7 positions matching TRBD1. CDR3 length: 14 residues. V was clipped by 0 bases and J by 8 bases; unmatched bases: 6. Germline V lookup: CDR1 MGHRA, CDR2 YSYEKL. The CDR3 is CASSQEVGTVGYTF. The CDR3 nucleotides are TGCGCCAGCAGCCAAGAAGTTGGGACAGTCGGCTACACCTTC.

CDR3 in DNA: TGTGCCACCGTGGGGGGGCTTAGCACAGATACGCAGTATTTT. It translates to CATVGGLSTDTQYF. This rearrangement joins TRBV15 to TRBJ2-3; perhaps TRBD2 as D (7 bases). Germline V gene data show CDR1 as LNHNV and CDR2 as YYDKDF (reference sequence). Trimming took 8 bases from V and 0 from J, leaving 12 bases between them. This CDR3 has 14 amino acids. Based on the CDR3 plus reference TRBV15 and TRBJ2-3, the full variable domain is DAMVIQNPRYQVTQFGKPVTLSCSQTLNHNVMYWYQQKSSQAPKLLFHYYDKDFNNEADTPDNFQSRRPNTSFCFLDIRSPGLGDTAMYLCATVGGLSTDTQYFGPGTRLTVL.

This chain connects TRBV11-3 to TRBJ2-5; 8 bases line up with TRBD2. Per germline, CDR1 SGHNT and CDR2 YENEEA. The CDR3 is made up of 15 amino acids. The junction had 16 bases not matched to a gene; V was cut back by 6 bases and J by 10 bases. Written as DNA, the CDR3 is TGTGCCAGCAGTCCCCCACAGGGAATCGGGGGGGTCCAGTACTTC. This sequence encodes CASSPPQGIGGVQYF.

The gene calls are TRBV5-1 and TRBJ2-3; 7 nucleotides match TRBD2. Trimming removed 2 bases from V and 2 bases from J; junction bases left unmatched: 11. Germline V gene lookup returns CDR1 SGHRS and CDR2 YFSETQ. The CDR3 contains 17 residues. CDR3 nucleotide sequence: TGCGCCAGCAGCTTTAGTTTCGTAGAGCGGGACACAGATACGCAGTATTTT. Its translation is CASSFSFVERDTDTQYF. Together with reference TRBV5-1 and TRBJ2-3, the CDR3 gives the full variable domain: KAGVTQTPRYLIKTRGQQVTLSCSPISGHRSVSWYQQTPGQGLQFLFEYFSETQRNKGNFPGRFSGRQFSNSRSEMNVSTLELGDSALYLCASSFSFVERDTDTQYFGPGTRLTVL.

The V gene is TRBV19, the J gene TRBJ2-3; D gene uncertain. This CDR3 is built from 14 residues. V was pared by 6 bases and J by 4 bases, with 14 bases between. Germline-derived CDR1 and CDR2 are LNHDA and SQIVND (reference sequence). The CDR3 bases are TGTGCCAGTAGCCGGTCCGGGTTCGCAGATACGCAGTATTTT. It codes for CASSRSGFADTQYF.

The genes are TRBV18 and TRBJ2-7, with D possibly TRBD2 on 5 matching bases. This CDR3 is 14 amino acids long. Germline loops: CDR1 KGHSH, CDR2 LQKENI. Trimming took off 4 bases at V and 3 bases at J, with 13 bases between the two ends. The CDR3 is CASSQDRDDYEQYF. In DNA, the CDR3 is TGTGCCAGCTCACAAGACCGGGATGACTACGAGCAGTACTTC. Full variable domain (rest looked up from reference TRBV18 and TRBJ2-7): NAGVMQNPRHLVRRRGQEARLRCSPMKGHSHVYWYRQLPEEGLKFMVYLQKENIIDESGMPKERFSAEFPKEGPSILRIQQVVRGDSAAYFCASSQDRDDYEQYFGPGTRLTVT.

The V and J genes are TRBV7-9 and TRBJ2-5; 15 nucleotides align to TRBD2. Germline V gene data show CDR1 as SEHNR and CDR2 as FQNEAQ (reference sequence). This CDR3 is built from 18 residues. Unmatched junction bases numbered 9, after V lost 5 bases and J lost 2 bases. CDR3 residues: CASSDPGLAGGSQETQYF. DNA of the CDR3: TGTGCCAGCAGCGATCCGGGACTAGCGGGAGGCTCACAAGAGACCCAGTACTTC.

The chain employs TRBV19 and TRBJ1-1, with D uncertain. CDR1 is LNHDA, CDR2 SQIVND, per germline (reference sequence). This CDR3 has 12 amino acids. V lost 9 bases, J lost 5 bases, and 13 bases lay in between. CDR3 DNA sequence: TGTGCCAGCAGTGACCCCTTAACTGAAGCTTTCTTT. Protein: CASSDPLTEAFF.

V usage is TRBV2 and J usage is TRBJ1-4; D might be TRBD1 (5 bases). The CDR3 totals 15 residues. Looked up from germline, CDR1 is SNHLY and CDR2 is FYNNEI. V gave up 1 base and J gave up 5 bases, with 11 bases separating them. The CDR3 reads CASSEGARQNEKLFF. For the CDR3, the DNA is TGTGCCAGCAGTGAAGGGGCAAGACAGAATGAAAAACTGTTTTTT.

V and J are TRBV30 and TRBJ1-1; no firm D call. The CDR3 has 13 residues. V was shortened by 0 bases and J by 2 bases, with 7 bases between the two germline ends. Germline CDR1 is GTSNPN and CDR2 is SVGIG (reference sequence). This CDR3 is CAWSVQQNTEAFF. CDR3 nucleotide sequence: TGTGCCTGGAGTGTACAACAAAACACTGAAGCTTTCTTT.